The source of this T cell receptor (beta chain) is a study of long-term antiretroviral therapy in people with HIV. General observations from the study: There were no data on ART adherence, viral resistance or therapy changes, a gap that limits inferences about post-ART repertoire changes. Transplant donor controls retained higher diversity, though diversity increased after ART.

As concerns this clone: The antigen is not known.

This CDR3 has 14 residues. V was clipped by 2 bases and J by 3 bases, with 11 bases between them. Germline CDR1 MNHEY, CDR2 SVGAGI. The run of the v3.0 immunoSEQ assay was at survey level. The protocol was immunoSEQ multiplex PCR, while the TCRdb copy is restricted to in-frame clones and leaves out a portion. The sample includes 16,000 or so clones, 80% of them seen just once. This clonotype was obtained from a man between 18 and 35 years old with HIV. The chain joins TRBV6-5 to TRBJ2-7; no clear D gene. Sequencing was performed on unsorted PBMCs, taken 0.1 years before starting antiretroviral therapy. CDR3 bases: TGTGCCAGCAGTTACCCTTCAGACTGCTACGAGCAGTACTTC. Its translation is CASSYPSDCYEQYF.